The rows below give T cell receptor beta chains drawn from one sample of a study of blood T cell repertoires in COVID-19. The repertoire was sequenced with immunoSEQ multiplex PCR; TCRdb's copy has only in-frame clones and lacks some. The sample yields some 80,000 clones, 75% to 95% seen once. Sequencing used peripheral blood. Receptors were obtained from a woman of 80 years or more with acute or convalescent COVID-19. Each CDR3 is given with its conserved first and last residue. The order of the fields is D gene, clone size, V gene, J gene, CDR3 protein, CDR3 DNA. D genes are given only for firm matches. Size values are once, few and many counts, or a class for expanded clones, and some rows have none.

D: .; size: .; V: TRBV4-3; J: TRBJ1-5; CDR3: CASSQAVQGDQPQHF; DNA: TGCGCCAGCAGCCAAGCGGTACAGGGAGATCAGCCCCAGCATTTT
D: .; size: few; V: TRBV19; J: TRBJ1-5; CDR3: CASSPQKTGNQPQHF; DNA: TGTGCCAGTAGTCCCCAAAAGACAGGCAATCAGCCCCAGCATTTT
D: TRBD2; size: .; V: TRBV5-8; J: TRBJ2-1; CDR3: CASSLEAGGYNEQFF; DNA: TGTGCCAGCAGCTTGGAGGCGGGAGGGTACAATGAGCAGTTCTTC
D: TRBD2; size: .; V: TRBV7-8; J: TRBJ2-7; CDR3: CASSPKREVGYEQYF; DNA: TGTGCCAGCAGCCCGAAGCGGGAGGTTGGCTACGAGCAGTACTTC
D: TRBD1; size: .; V: TRBV9; J: TRBJ1-2; CDR3: CASSASTGIYGYTF; DNA: TGTGCCAGCAGCGCCTCGACAGGGATCTATGGCTACACCTTC
D: .; size: few; V: TRBV5-1; J: TRBJ2-1; CDR3: CASSLVLAPTNEQFF; DNA: TGCGCCAGCAGCTTGGTGCTAGCTCCTACCAATGAGCAGTTCTTC
D: .; size: once; V: TRBV12-3/TRBV12-4; J: TRBJ2-7; CDR3: CASSFAEGGEQYF; DNA: TGTGCCAGCAGTTTCGCCGAAGGGGGCGAGCAGTACTTC
D: .; size: .; V: TRBV3-1/TRBV3-2; J: TRBJ1-4; CDR3: CASSQVPATNEKLFF; DNA: TGTGCCAGCAGCCAAGTTCCCGCAACTAATGAAAAACTGTTTTTT
D: .; size: .; V: TRBV19; J: TRBJ1-5; CDR3: CASSSRALYQPQHF; DNA: TGTGCCAGTAGTTCCCGAGCTCTTTATCAGCCCCAGCATTTT
D: TRBD2; size: .; V: TRBV19; J: TRBJ2-5; CDR3: CASSITPGLAGGQETQYF; DNA: TGTGCCAGTAGTATAACCCCCGGACTAGCGGGGGGACAAGAGACCCAGTACTTC
D: TRBD2; size: few; V: TRBV5-4; J: TRBJ2-5; CDR3: CASSLGLAGVPAQETQYF; DNA: TGTGCCAGCAGCCTAGGACTAGCGGGGGTCCCGGCCCAAGAGACCCAGTACTTC
D: .; size: .; V: TRBV5-1; J: TRBJ1-6; CDR3: CASSNPGGNSPLHF; DNA: TGCGCCAGCAGCAACCCCGGAGGCAATTCACCCCTCCACTTT
D: .; size: .; V: TRBV5-6; J: TRBJ2-5; CDR3: CASSITGLSQETQYF; DNA: TGTGCCAGCAGCATCACGGGTCTGAGTCAAGAGACCCAGTACTTC
D: TRBD1; size: .; V: TRBV6-5; J: TRBJ2-5; CDR3: CASSTGRGKLETQYF; DNA: TGTGCCAGCAGTACTGGCAGGGGGAAATTAGAGACCCAGTACTTC
D: TRBD2; size: once; V: TRBV4-3; J: TRBJ2-1; CDR3: CASSQQRGEYNEQFF; DNA: TGCGCCAGCAGCCAGCAGCGGGGGGAATACAATGAGCAGTTCTTC
D: TRBD1; size: once; V: TRBV10-3; J: TRBJ1-6; CDR3: CAISPRDSRNSPLHF; DNA: TGTGCCATCAGCCCCCGGGACAGTCGGAATTCACCCCTCCACTTT
D: TRBD2; size: .; V: TRBV18; J: TRBJ2-3; CDR3: CASSQMGGPTDTQYF; DNA: TGTGCCAGCTCGCAAATGGGAGGGCCCACAGATACGCAGTATTTT
D: .; size: .; V: TRBV6-5; J: TRBJ2-7; CDR3: CASSYGGGPGKQYF; DNA: TGTGCCAGCAGTTACGGGGGGGGGCCGGGTAAGCAGTACTTC
D: .; size: .; V: TRBV5-1; J: TRBJ2-5; CDR3: CASSQGRQETQYF; DNA: TGCGCCAGCAGCCAGGGCAGACAAGAGACCCAGTACTTC
D: .; size: .; V: TRBV5-6; J: TRBJ1-6; CDR3: CASSLDYNSPLHF; DNA: TGTGCCAGCAGCTTGGACTACAATTCACCCCTCCACTTT
D: TRBD1; size: .; V: TRBV29-1; J: TRBJ1-6; CDR3: CSVGTGSNNSPLHF; DNA: TGCAGCGTTGGGACAGGGAGTAATAATTCACCCCTCCACTTT
D: .; size: few; V: TRBV6-5; J: TRBJ1-3; CDR3: CASSTGFSGNTIYF; DNA: TGTGCCAGCAGTACAGGTTTCTCTGGAAACACCATATATTTT
D: .; size: .; V: TRBV5-1; J: TRBJ1-2; CDR3: CASSTDSDYGYTF; DNA: TGCGCCAGCAGCACAGACAGTGACTATGGCTACACCTTC
D: .; size: .; V: TRBV3-1/TRBV3-2; J: TRBJ1-1; CDR3: CASSPRNTEAFF; DNA: TGTGCCAGCAGCCCCCGGAACACTGAAGCTTTCTTT
D: .; size: .; V: TRBV12-3/TRBV12-4; J: TRBJ1-1; CDR3: CASSSFQGQGAFF; DNA: TGTGCCAGCAGTTCCTTCCAGGGGCAGGGAGCTTTCTTT
D: .; size: .; V: TRBV7-2; J: TRBJ2-7; CDR3: CASSFWQATYEQYF; DNA: TGTGCCAGCAGCTTCTGGCAGGCCACCTACGAGCAGTACTTC
D: TRBD1; size: .; V: TRBV6-5; J: TRBJ1-1; CDR3: CASSYWDRNTEAFF; DNA: TGTGCCAGCAGTTACTGGGACAGGAACACTGAAGCTTTCTTT
D: TRBD1; size: .; V: TRBV7-2; J: TRBJ1-1; CDR3: CASSLTGQAPEAFF; DNA: TGTGCCAGCAGCTTAACGGGACAGGCTCCAGAAGCTTTCTTT
D: .; size: .; V: TRBV18; J: TRBJ1-5; CDR3: CASSPSGGGGNQPQHF; DNA: TGTGCCAGCTCACCCTCGGGGGGGGGCGGCAATCAGCCCCAGCATTTT
D: .; size: .; V: TRBV5-1; J: TRBJ1-4; CDR3: CASSSDSNEKLFF; DNA: TGCGCCAGCAGCTCCGACAGTAATGAAAAACTGTTTTTT
D: .; size: .; V: TRBV19; J: TRBJ2-7; CDR3: CASSMGARGYEQYF; DNA: TGTGCCAGTAGTATGGGCGCCAGGGGTTACGAGCAGTACTTC
D: TRBD2; size: .; V: TRBV11-2; J: TRBJ2-1; CDR3: CASSLEGGGAGEQFF; DNA: TGTGCCAGCAGCTTAGAGGGCGGGGGGGCGGGTGAGCAGTTCTTC
D: TRBD1; size: few; V: TRBV3-1/TRBV3-2; J: TRBJ2-5; CDR3: CASSPSTGAGETQYF; DNA: TGTGCCAGCAGCCCCTCTACAGGGGCCGGAGAGACCCAGTACTTC
D: TRBD1; size: .; V: TRBV25-1; J: TRBJ2-7; CDR3: CASRTTGGEQYF; DNA: TGTGCCAGCAGGACCACAGGGGGCGAGCAGTACTTC
D: .; size: .; V: TRBV5-6; J: TRBJ2-2; CDR3: CASSHPGNGMTGELFF; DNA: TGTGCCAGCAGCCATCCGGGGAACGGCATGACCGGGGAGCTGTTTTTT
D: .; size: .; V: TRBV5-1; J: TRBJ2-1; CDR3: CASSLGASGTYNEQFF; DNA: TGCGCCAGCAGCTTGGGCGCTTCAGGGACCTACAATGAGCAGTTCTTC
D: TRBD1; size: .; V: TRBV12-3/TRBV12-4; J: TRBJ1-3; CDR3: CASTPGGGNTIYF; DNA: TGTGCCAGCACCCCAGGGGGTGGAAACACCATATATTTT
D: TRBD1; size: .; V: TRBV16; J: TRBJ1-3; CDR3: CASSQRDRGRSGNTIYF; DNA: TGTGCCAGCAGCCAGCGGGACAGGGGGAGATCTGGAAACACCATATATTTT
D: .; size: .; V: TRBV3-1/TRBV3-2; J: TRBJ2-1; CDR3: CASSLRGGLVSEQFF; DNA: TGTGCCAGCAGCCTCAGGGGGGGACTAGTAAGTGAGCAGTTCTTC
D: TRBD2; size: .; V: TRBV11-2; J: TRBJ2-7; CDR3: CASSTRTSGMISYEQYF; DNA: TGTGCCAGCAGCACCCGGACTAGCGGGATGATCTCCTACGAGCAGTACTTC
D: TRBD1; size: .; V: TRBV5-1; J: TRBJ1-3; CDR3: CASSLTGGDSGNTIYF; DNA: TGCGCCAGCAGCTTGACAGGGGGAGATTCTGGAAACACCATATATTTT
D: .; size: .; V: TRBV10-1; J: TRBJ2-7; CDR3: CASSEPGGHEQYF; DNA: TGCGCCAGCAGTGAACCTGGGGGCCACGAGCAGTACTTC
D: TRBD2; size: .; V: TRBV2; J: TRBJ2-1; CDR3: CANLSPGTSGSRTYNEQFF; DNA: TGTGCCAACCTAAGCCCAGGGACTAGCGGGAGCAGGACCTACAATGAGCAGTTCTTC
D: TRBD1; size: once; V: TRBV10-2; J: TRBJ1-6; CDR3: CASRGQGFSPLHF; DNA: TGCGCCAGCAGAGGACAGGGTTTTTCACCCCTCCACTTT
D: TRBD2; size: .; V: TRBV9; J: TRBJ2-5; CDR3: CASSQRGGPETQYF; DNA: TGTGCCAGCAGCCAGCGGGGGGGCCCGGAGACCCAGTACTTC
D: TRBD2; size: .; V: TRBV27; J: TRBJ2-7; CDR3: CASSLTVAGDYEQYF; DNA: TGTGCCAGCAGTTTAACGGTAGCGGGAGACTACGAGCAGTACTTC
D: TRBD1; size: .; V: TRBV18; J: TRBJ1-1; CDR3: CASSPTDRDPHTEAFF; DNA: TGTGCCAGCTCACCTACCGACAGGGATCCACACACTGAAGCTTTCTTT
D: TRBD1; size: .; V: TRBV2; J: TRBJ2-7; CDR3: CASSDKTGGYEQYF; DNA: TGTGCCAGCAGTGATAAGACAGGGGGCTACGAGCAGTACTTC
D: TRBD1; size: .; V: TRBV3-1/TRBV3-2; J: TRBJ2-5; CDR3: CASSSPGTGWQETQYF; DNA: TGTGCCAGCAGCTCACCAGGGACAGGGTGGCAAGAGACCCAGTACTTC
D: TRBD1; size: .; V: TRBV6-4; J: TRBJ1-2; CDR3: CASSSGQGYGYTF; DNA: TGTGCCAGCAGTTCCGGACAGGGCTATGGCTACACCTTC
D: TRBD2; size: .; V: TRBV5-1; J: TRBJ2-3; CDR3: CASSLPGLGADTQYF; DNA: TGCGCCAGCAGCCTACCGGGACTAGGTGCAGATACGCAGTATTTT
D: TRBD1; size: .; V: TRBV5-1; J: TRBJ1-4; CDR3: CASSLGQRTGGEKLFF; DNA: TGCGCCAGCAGCTTGGGGCAGCGGACAGGGGGGGAAAAACTGTTTTTT